This T cell receptor beta chain was identified during a study of T cells in Graves' hyperthyroidism and ophthalmopathy. Whole-study results and caveats: Most thyroid clonotypes expanded above 0.001 were also detected in blood.

Patients were excluded for uncontrolled infection, other autoimmune disease, pregnancy or lactation. The table lists this clonotype with a few counts. Its antigen remains unidentified. The junction departs from the called germline gene at one end, perhaps through a read error. RNA transcripts gave rise to amplified TCR beta CDR3 regions. The TCR CDR3 first-round RT-PCR relied on the HTBI primer set. TCRdb ran MiXCR on the multiplex PCR reads and lists one entry per CDR3 protein. This table holds just over 550,000 distinct CDR3 sequences, more than 45% found once. The CDR3 is 15 residues long. Per germline, CDR1 MGHRA and CDR2 YSYEKL.

This clonotype was obtained from a young woman with Graves' hyperthyroidism. The sequenced sample was peripheral blood or thyroid tissue (not recorded which). The genes are TRBV4-1 and TRBJ2-7; the D gene is possibly TRBD2 (6 bases). The CDR3 protein is CASSPTRMGFYEQYF. CDR3 sequence (DNA): TGTGCCAGCAGCCCGACTAGAATGGGGTTTTACGAGCAGTACTTC.